The T cell receptor (beta chain) under discussion was sequenced for a study of OX40 agonist ivuxolimab in advanced cancers. Study background: Three patients had partial responses: one hepatocellular carcinoma, two cutaneous melanoma. The study's findings and limits: CD8+ T cells showed, on average, more clonal expansion than CD4+ cells. Within 6 weeks, CD4+ and CD8+ blood T cells expanded clonally at 0.1 to 3.0 mg/kg.

Trimming stripped 0 bases from V and 7 bases from J, with 7 bases between. From germline, CDR1 is GTSNPN and CDR2 SVGIG (reference sequence). The CDR3 is made up of 12 amino acids. Libraries were prepared by immunoSEQ multiplex PCR; TCRdb keeps only in-frame clonotypes and omits some of them. The table lists 26,000 or so clones, roughly 90% of them singletons. On this clone itself: What it recognizes is unknown.

This clonotype was obtained from an adult with an advanced solid tumor such as melanoma, head and neck, liver or kidney cancer. The specimen was CD4+ or CD8+ T cells sorted from blood, collected in a trial of the OX40 agonist ivuxolimab. The chain has TRBV30 and TRBJ2-1; D call uncertain. CDR3 sequence reads: CAWSVSGNEQFF. The CDR3, as DNA: TGTGCCTGGAGTGTGTCTGGAAATGAGCAGTTCTTC.